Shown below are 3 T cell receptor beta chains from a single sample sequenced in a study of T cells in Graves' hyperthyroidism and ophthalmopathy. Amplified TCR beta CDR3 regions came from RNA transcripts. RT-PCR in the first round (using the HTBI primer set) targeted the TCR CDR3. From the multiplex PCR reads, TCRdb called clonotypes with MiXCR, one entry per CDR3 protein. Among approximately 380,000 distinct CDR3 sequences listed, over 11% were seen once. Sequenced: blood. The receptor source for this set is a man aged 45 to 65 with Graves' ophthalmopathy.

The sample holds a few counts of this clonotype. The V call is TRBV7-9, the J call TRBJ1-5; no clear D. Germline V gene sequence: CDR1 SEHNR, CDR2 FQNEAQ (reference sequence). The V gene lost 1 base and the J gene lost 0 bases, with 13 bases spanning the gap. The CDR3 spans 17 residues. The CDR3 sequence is CASSLVLGPYSNQPQHF. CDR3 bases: TGTGCCAGCAGCTTAGTACTTGGCCCCTATAGCAATCAGCCCCAGCATTTT.

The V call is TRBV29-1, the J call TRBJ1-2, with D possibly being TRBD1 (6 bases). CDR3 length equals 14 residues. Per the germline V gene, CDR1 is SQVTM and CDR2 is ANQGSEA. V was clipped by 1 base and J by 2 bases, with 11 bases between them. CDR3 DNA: TGCAGCGTTGAAGGGCAGGGGCAAAACTATGGCTACACCTTC. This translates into CSVEGQGQNYGYTF.

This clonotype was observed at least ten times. The DNA for the CDR3 is TGCGCCAGCAGCCACCCGGAGGGTGAGCAGTTCTTC. This codes for CASSHPEGEQFF. The gene calls are TRBV5-1 and TRBJ2-1; D perhaps matches TRBD2 (6 bases). This CDR3 comprises 12 residues. The V and J ends lost 4 bases and 9 bases respectively, with 11 bases between them. Germline assignment: CDR1 SGHRS and CDR2 YFSETQ.